These 20 T cell receptor beta chains came from one sample sequenced in a study of T cells in localized non-small cell lung cancer. Clones were read by immunoSEQ multiplex PCR, and TCRdb kept only the in-frame ones, dropping some. The data hold roughly 48,000 clones, with roughly 80% observed a single time. The source material was peripheral blood, sampled before any cancer treatment. These receptors were obtained from a man between 40 and 75 years old with stage I squamous cell lung carcinoma.

The V and J genes are TRBV9 and TRBJ1-1; D unresolved. The V end was cut by 0 bases, the J end by 1 base, with 7 bases between. This CDR3 comprises 14 residues. Germline V gene sequence: CDR1 SGDLS, CDR2 YYNGEE. CDR3 DNA: TGTGCCAGCAGCGTAGAACAGAGGAACACTGAAGCTTTCTTT. Residues: CASSVEQRNTEAFF.

V and J are TRBV19 and TRBJ2-5; D is ambiguous. CDR3 size: 11 residues. From germline, CDR1 is LNHDA and CDR2 SQIVND (reference sequence). The germline V and J ends were trimmed by 5 bases and 4 bases, with 5 bases remaining between them. The CDR3, as DNA: TGTGCCAGTAGTTTCGGAGAGACCCAGTACTTC. Translated, it gives CASSFGETQYF.

V is TRBV11-2 and J is TRBJ2-6; TRBD2 matches 7 bases. V lost 0 bases to trimming and J lost 0 bases; unmatched junction nucleotides: 8. This CDR3 is 19 amino acids long. Germline assignment: CDR1 SGHAT and CDR2 FQNNGV. The CDR3 DNA is TGTGCCAGCAGCTTAGAGGGGAGCGGGGCCGCCTCTGGGGCCAACGTCCTGACTTTC. Amino acid sequence: CASSLEGSGAASGANVLTF.

The J gene is TRBJ2-7, the V gene TRBV6-5, with D possibly TRBD1 on 5 matching bases. The germline V gene has CDR1 MNHEY and CDR2 SVGAGI. The ends were cut back, 5 bases at V and 2 bases at J, with 16 bases in the middle. This CDR3 region has 15 residues. This CDR3 reads CASSGRLGQPYEQYF. The CDR3 DNA is TGTGCCAGCAGTGGCCGTCTTGGACAACCCTACGAGCAGTACTTC.

This clone occurred a few times. This chain uses TRBV15 with TRBJ2-1; D gene unclear. Germline values: CDR1 LNHNV, CDR2 YYDKDF (reference sequence). The CDR3 is 13 residues long. Trimming removed 3 bases from V and 4 bases from J, with 7 bases in between. The CDR3 region is CATSSGKYNEQFF. CDR3 DNA sequence: TGTGCCACCAGCAGTGGTAAATACAATGAGCAGTTCTTC.

The chain has TRBV14 and TRBJ1-5, with a tentative D call TRBD1 (6 bases). Germline V CDR1 and CDR2: SGHDN, FVKESK. The CDR3 has 15 amino acids. Trimming removed 5 bases from V and 7 bases from J, with 18 bases in between. CDR3 in DNA: TGTGCCAGCAGCAAATTGGGTCAGGGGAACCAGCCCCAGCATTTT. Protein: CASSKLGQGNQPQHF.

This clone came up a few times. The CDR3 nucleotides read TGTGCCAGCCTCTCCCAGGGGTATCAGCCCCAGCATTTT. This encodes CASLSQGYQPQHF. This chain uses TRBV6-6 with TRBJ1-5; maybe TRBD1 (6 bases). Germline-derived CDR1 and CDR2 are MNHNY and SVGAGI (reference sequence). This CDR3 contains 13 residues. With 8 bases removed from V and 5 bases from J, the gap between germline ends came to 13 bases.

The table lists this clone with a few counts. The chain has TRBV5-4 and TRBJ1-2, with no clear D. Between the trimmed V and J ends, which lost 1 base and 8 bases, there was a span of 9 bases. This CDR3 spans 12 amino acids. CDR1 and CDR2 from the germline V gene are SGHNT and YYREEE (reference sequence). This chain's CDR3 is CASSLLGGGYTF. The DNA of the CDR3 is TGTGCCAGCAGCTTGCTGGGCGGGGGCTACACCTTC.

J is TRBJ1-6 and V is TRBV30, with D possibly TRBD1 on 5 matching bases. The length of the CDR3 is 16 residues. V was clipped by 0 bases and J by 4 bases, with 13 bases between them. Per germline, CDR1 GTSNPN and CDR2 SVGIG (reference sequence). The DNA of the CDR3 is TGTGCCTGGAGTGTACCCGGGGCGAAGTATAATTCACCCCTCCACTTT. Translated, it gives CAWSVPGAKYNSPLHF.

V and J are TRBV14 and TRBJ1-3, with D uncertain. Germline V gene data show CDR1 as SGHDN and CDR2 as FVKESK. This CDR3 has 12 residues. Trimming removed 4 bases from V and 5 bases from J, with 6 bases in between. CDR3 sequence: CASSLDRNTIYF. The CDR3 DNA is TGTGCCAGCAGCCTGGACCGAAACACCATATATTTT.

The CDR3 DNA reads as TGTGCCAGCAGTTACGGCGTAACAGGGTATCAGCCCCAGCATTTT. As protein: CASSYGVTGYQPQHF. This rearrangement joins TRBV6-6 to TRBJ1-5; D is possibly TRBD1 (6 bases). Germline assignment: CDR1 MNHNY and CDR2 SVGAGI (reference sequence). Trimming shortened V by 2 bases and J by 5 bases, and 13 bases separated the two germline ends. The CDR3 is 15 amino acids.

The chain recombines TRBV28 with TRBJ2-7; D call uncertain. The germline V gene has CDR1 MDHEN and CDR2 SYDVKM. V was cut by 2 bases and J by 0 bases, with 11 bases left in between. This CDR3 comprises 15 residues. The CDR3 bases are TGTGCCAGCAGTTTAGGGGTGGGCCCCTCCTACGAGCAGTACTTC. This translates into CASSLGVGPSYEQYF.

In this sample, this clone turned up a few times. This chain links TRBV30 with TRBJ2-7; possibly TRBD2 for D (5 bases). Deletions cut 3 bases from V and 7 bases from J, with 13 bases between. This CDR3 contains 12 residues. Germline values: CDR1 GTSNPN, CDR2 SVGIG (reference sequence). CDR3 coding DNA: TGTGCCTGGAGGAACTACCAGCGGGAGCAGTACTTC. It encodes CAWRNYQREQYF.

V gene TRBV5-1 combines with J gene TRBJ2-1; 8 bases agree with TRBD2. V shed 3 bases, J shed 6 bases, and the junction held 5 bases outside the gene matches. The CDR3 spans 14 residues. Per the germline V gene, CDR1 is SGHRS and CDR2 is YFSETQ. This chain's CDR3 is CASSSSGGGNEQFF. CDR3 nucleotide sequence: TGCGCCAGCAGCTCATCGGGAGGGGGCAATGAGCAGTTCTTC.

The chain carries TRBV5-5 and TRBJ1-5; D is uncertain. The CDR3 loop spans 15 amino acids. The ends were cut back, 1 base at V and 4 bases at J, with 12 bases in the middle. The germline V gene encodes CDR1 SGHKS and CDR2 YYEKEE (reference sequence). CDR3 protein: CASSLRQGINQPQHF. CDR3 sequence (DNA): TGTGCCAGCAGCTTGCGCCAAGGGATTAATCAGCCCCAGCATTTT. Variable domain in full (rest from reference TRBV5-5 and TRBJ1-5): DAGVTQSPTHLIKTRGQQVTLRCSPISGHKSVSWYQQVLGQGPQFIFQYYEKEERGRGNFPDRFSARQFPNYSSELNVNALLLGDSALYLCASSLRQGINQPQHFGDGTRLSIL.

This clone has more than one count but fewer than ten. CDR3 in DNA: TGTGCCAGCAGTTACAGTCGTTGGGAAAAACTGTTTTTT. It codes for CASSYSRWEKLFF. V gene TRBV6-5 combines with J gene TRBJ1-4; D is uncertain. V was clipped by 2 bases and J by 8 bases, with 9 bases between them. In germline, CDR1 is MNHEY, CDR2 SVGAGI. The CDR3 is 13 amino acids.

V is TRBV7-9 and J is TRBJ1-1, with D hard to call. The CDR3 consists of 13 residues. V shed 6 bases and J shed 6 bases, with 14 bases lying between them. Per the germline V gene, CDR1 is SEHNR and CDR2 is FQNEAQ (reference sequence). In nucleotides, the CDR3 is TGTGCCAGCAGGGGGAAGGTTTGGTCTGAAGCTTTCTTT. This translates into CASRGKVWSEAFF.

The chain links TRBV5-1 to TRBJ1-4, with D possibly matching TRBD1 (5 bases). V lost 10 bases, J lost 8 bases, and 21 bases lay in between. The germline V gene encodes CDR1 SGHRS and CDR2 YFSETQ. The CDR3 runs to 14 residues. The CDR3 spells CARNSGTRGEKLFF. The DNA of the CDR3 is TGCGCCCGCAACTCCGGGACCCGGGGGGAAAAACTGTTTTTT.

The rearrangement uses TRBV28 and TRBJ1-2; a weak D match, TRBD1 (6 bases). The CDR3 consists of 12 residues. The germline gives CDR1 MDHEN, CDR2 SYDVKM. The germline V and J ends were trimmed by 6 bases and 7 bases, with 12 bases remaining between them. The CDR3 DNA sequence: TGTGCCAGCAGCATGGGGGCAGTTGGCTACACCTTC. This gives the protein CASSMGAVGYTF.

This clone was seen only a few times. V gene TRBV19 combines with J gene TRBJ1-2; no clear D. Germline CDR1 and CDR2: LNHDA and SQIVND (reference sequence). Trimming stripped 5 bases from V and 0 bases from J, with 10 bases between. The length of the CDR3 is 14 residues. The CDR3 loop reads CASSPTTSNYGYTF. DNA of the CDR3: TGTGCCAGTAGTCCCACGACATCTAACTATGGCTACACCTTC.